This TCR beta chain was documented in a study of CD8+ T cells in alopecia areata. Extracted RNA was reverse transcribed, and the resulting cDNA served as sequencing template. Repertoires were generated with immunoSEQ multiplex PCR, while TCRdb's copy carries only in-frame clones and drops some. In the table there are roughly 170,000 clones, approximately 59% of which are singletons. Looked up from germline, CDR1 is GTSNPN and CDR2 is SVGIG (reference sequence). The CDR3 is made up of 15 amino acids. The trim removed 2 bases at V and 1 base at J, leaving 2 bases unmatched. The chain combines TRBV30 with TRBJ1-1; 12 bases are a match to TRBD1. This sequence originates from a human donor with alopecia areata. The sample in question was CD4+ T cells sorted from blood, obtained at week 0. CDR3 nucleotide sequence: TGTGCCTGGAGTCGGGGACAGGGGGCGAACACTGAAGCTTTCTTT. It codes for CAWSRGQGANTEAFF.